The 23 T cell receptor beta chains listed next were all sequenced from one sample in a study of cytomegalovirus exposure and HLA in healthy donors. This PCR relied on a set of 60 Vbeta primers and 13 Jbeta primers. Measured with immunoSEQ multiplex PCR; TCRdb has only the in-frame clones, and not every one. The profile covers approximately 170,000 clones, with approximately 84% appearing a single time and 1.3% taken by the ten largest. The sequencing sample was made of PBMCs. These receptors were obtained from a man aged 50-59 years in good health and CMV-seropositive.

V usage is TRBV18 and J usage is TRBJ2-3, with TRBD1 as a possible D gene (6 bases). The V end lost 3 bases, the J end lost 1 base, and 11 bases lay between the germline ends. CDR3 length: 15 amino acids. Germline-derived CDR1 and CDR2 are KGHSH and LQKENI. The CDR3 DNA reads as TGTGCCAGCTCACCCACAGGGATCGGCACAGATACGCAGTATTTT. Translating it yields CASSPTGIGTDTQYF.

This chain connects TRBV5-1 to TRBJ2-1; 7 bases are a match to TRBD2. Unmatched junction bases numbered 7, after V lost 5 bases and J lost 5 bases. Looked up from germline, CDR1 is SGHRS and CDR2 is YFSETQ. This CDR3 comprises 14 residues. The CDR3 bases are TGCGCCAGCAGTAGGGGCGGGGGTAACAATGAGCAGTTCTTC. It encodes CASSRGGGNNEQFF.

The chain joins TRBV7-9 to TRBJ2-7, with D tentatively TRBD2 (6 bases). The germline CDR1 and CDR2 sequences are SEHNR and FQNEAQ (reference sequence). Trimming shortened V by 5 bases and J by 2 bases, and 19 bases separated the two germline ends. The CDR3 covers 16 residues. CDR3 in amino acids: CASSPRGGMEAYEQYF. Here the CDR3 DNA reads TGTGCCAGCAGCCCTCGGGGCGGGATGGAAGCCTACGAGCAGTACTTC.

This clone was observed a single time. The chain uses TRBV18 and TRBJ2-7, with no clear D. The V end was cut by 6 bases, the J end by 1 base, with 7 bases between. The CDR3 is 12 residues long. Germline V gene lookup returns CDR1 KGHSH and CDR2 LQKENI. CDR3 loop: CASSLVSYEQYF. CDR3 coding DNA: TGTGCCAGCTCCCTTGTGTCCTACGAGCAGTACTTC.

The V call is TRBV19, the J call TRBJ1-4, with 9 bases matching TRBD1. The V gene end was trimmed by 5 bases and the J gene end by 8 bases; junction bases not matched to a gene: 6. This CDR3 region has 14 residues. Looked up from germline, CDR1 is LNHDA and CDR2 is SQIVND (reference sequence). CDR3 in amino acids: CASSAFGQGEKLFF. The DNA of the CDR3 is TGTGCCAGTAGTGCCTTCGGACAGGGGGAAAAACTGTTTTTT.

This clone has more than one count but fewer than ten. V gene TRBV5-6 combines with J gene TRBJ2-1, with a weak D call TRBD1 (6 bases). CDR3 length: 13 residues. The germline V gene has CDR1 SGHDT and CDR2 YYEEEE. Trimming left V 1 base short and J 7 bases short, with 9 bases between. The CDR3 sequence is CASSLTRGNEQFF. The DNA of the CDR3 is TGTGCCAGCAGCTTGACGAGGGGGAATGAGCAGTTCTTC.

This chain connects TRBV5-4 to TRBJ2-5, with 9 nucleotides matching TRBD2. The V segment lost 4 bases and the J segment 5 bases; nucleotides outside the gene matches: 6. Germline V gene data show CDR1 as SGHNT and CDR2 as YYREEE (reference sequence). The CDR3 runs to 14 residues. CDR3 residues: CASSAGGHGETQYF. The CDR3 DNA is TGTGCCAGCAGCGCGGGGGGGCACGGGGAGACCCAGTACTTC.

The rearrangement uses TRBV5-4 and TRBJ2-5; 13 bases are a match to TRBD2. The CDR3 runs to 17 residues. V shed 6 bases and J 11 bases; nucleotides not matched to a gene: 19. Germline V lookup: CDR1 SGHNT, CDR2 YYREEE (reference sequence). The CDR3 bases are TGTGCCAGCACCGACGGACTAGCGGGAGCCGGGAGGAGAGAGCAGTACTTC. Translated, it gives CASTDGLAGAGRREQYF.

The gene calls are TRBV6-5 and TRBJ2-7; TRBD1 aligns across 9 bases. The CDR3 spans 14 residues. Germline V gene lookup returns CDR1 MNHEY and CDR2 SVGAGI. The V segment lost 6 bases and the J segment 2 bases; nucleotides outside the gene matches: 5. CDR3 protein: CASSRQGGAYEQYF. The CDR3, as DNA: TGTGCCAGCAGCAGACAGGGGGGAGCCTACGAGCAGTACTTC.

CDR3 bases: TGTGCCAGCAGTTTAAGGGACACCTCCTACGAGCAGTACTTC. Amino acids: CASSLRDTSYEQYF. V and J are TRBV27 and TRBJ2-7; possibly TRBD1 for D (6 bases). V was trimmed by 2 bases and J by 0 bases, leaving 8 bases between them. The CDR3 is 14 residues long. Germline loops: CDR1 MNHEY, CDR2 SMNVEV (reference sequence).

CDR3 sequence: CASTTDRAVNSPLHF. CDR3 in DNA: TGTGCCAGTACCACGGACAGGGCGGTGAATTCACCCCTCCACTTT. The gene calls are TRBV19 and TRBJ1-6, with 8 positions matching TRBD1. Germline V gives CDR1 LNHDA, CDR2 SQIVND (reference sequence). J was trimmed by 7 bases and V by 7 bases; bases with no gene match: 9. CDR3 size: 15 residues.

This chain connects TRBV6-1 to TRBJ2-7, with a weak D call TRBD2 (6 bases). The germline CDR1 and CDR2 sequences are MNHNS and SASEGT. CDR3 length equals 15 residues. Trimming pared 6 bases from V and 2 bases from J, leaving 17 bases between. The CDR3 DNA is TGTGCCAGCAGAGAGACTCCGGGGGTAACCTACGAGCAGTACTTC. It translates to CASRETPGVTYEQYF.

V usage is TRBV2 and J usage is TRBJ1-1; D uncertain. The CDR3 is made up of 13 amino acids. Looked up from germline, CDR1 is SNHLY and CDR2 is FYNNEI. With 8 bases removed from V and 3 bases from J, the gap between germline ends came to 13 bases. The CDR3 region has the DNA TGTGCCAGCGGTAAGGAGTTAGACACTGAAGCTTTCTTT. Protein: CASGKELDTEAFF.

Here the CDR3 DNA reads TGCGCCAGCAGCTTGCAAGCGGGGTCCTCCACAGATACGCAGTATTTT. Translating it yields CASSLQAGSSTDTQYF. The V and J genes are TRBV5-1 and TRBJ2-3; 7 bases line up with TRBD2. Germline CDR1 reads SGHRS; CDR2 reads YFSETQ. J was trimmed by 2 bases and V by 1 base; bases with no gene match: 7. The CDR3 covers 16 residues.

This chain uses TRBV19 with TRBJ2-2, with D possibly TRBD1 on 7 matching bases. CDR3 length equals 16 residues. V lost 4 bases to trimming and J lost 3 bases, with 15 bases between them. The germline V gene encodes CDR1 LNHDA and CDR2 SQIVND (reference sequence). CDR3 sequence reads: CASSRGGTVYTGELFF. As DNA, the CDR3 is TGTGCCAGTAGTAGGGGCGGGACAGTTTACACCGGGGAGCTGTTTTTT.

The rearrangement joins TRBV30 to TRBJ1-3, with D perhaps TRBD1 (5 bases). Trimming took 2 bases from V and 0 from J, leaving 14 bases between them. The V gene's germline CDR1 is GTSNPN and CDR2 SVGIG (reference sequence). The CDR3 sequence is 16 residues long. As DNA, the CDR3 is TGTGCCTGGAGTAGGGGAAGGACCTCCTCTGGAAACACCATATATTTT. Protein sequence: CAWSRGRTSSGNTIYF.

The V gene is TRBV27, the J gene TRBJ1-2, with TRBD1 identical over 10 bases. This CDR3 has 14 residues. After removal of 6 bases from V and 7 bases from J, the junction contained 8 bases not matched to a gene. Germline CDR1 MNHEY, CDR2 SMNVEV (reference sequence). The CDR3: CASRGTGDKGGYTF. The CDR3 DNA follows: TGTGCCAGCAGGGGGACAGGGGACAAAGGTGGCTACACCTTC.

The rearrangement uses TRBV5-1 and TRBJ2-3; 10 bases align to TRBD2. There are 14 residues in the CDR3. Germline lookup yields CDR1 SGHRS and CDR2 YFSETQ. J gave up 4 bases and V 4 bases, and 3 bases lay outside the gene matches. The CDR3 loop reads CASSRTSGADTQYF. The DNA of the CDR3 is TGCGCCAGCAGCCGGACTAGCGGAGCAGATACGCAGTATTTT.

The genes are TRBV30 and TRBJ1-2, with 8 bases identical to TRBD1. This CDR3 region has 13 residues. CDR1 is GTSNPN and CDR2 is SVGIG in the germline V gene (reference sequence). The V gene end was trimmed by 5 bases and the J gene end by 4 bases; junction bases not matched to a gene: 6. The CDR3 nucleotides read TGTGCCTGGCACCGGGACAGGCCCTATGGCTACACCTTC. Translated: CAWHRDRPYGYTF.

The chain has TRBV5-5 and TRBJ2-1, with TRBD2 matching over 8 bases. The J segment lost 5 bases and the V segment lost 4 bases, leaving 5 bases of the junction unmatched. The CDR3 totals 14 residues. Germline V lookup: CDR1 SGHKS, CDR2 YYEKEE (reference sequence). CDR3 nucleotides: TGTGCCAGCAGCCCCAGCGGGGGACACAATGAGCAGTTCTTC. This codes for CASSPSGGHNEQFF.

Of note for this clone: One junction end disagrees with the germline gene, perhaps due to a read error. The chain uses TRBV11-2 and TRBJ2-7; D possibly corresponds to TRBD2 (6 bases). This CDR3 has 15 amino acids. Germline CDR1 SGHAT, CDR2 FQNNGV. The CDR3 sequence: CASSPPFVPGDEQYF. DNA for the CDR3: TGTGCCAGCAGCCCCCCTTTCGTTCCGGGGGACGAGCAATACTTC.

This chain links TRBV5-6 with TRBJ1-5; possible D gene TRBD1, 6 bases. The length of the CDR3 is 13 residues. CDR1 is SGHDT, CDR2 YYEEEE, per germline. V lost 1 base and J lost 7, with 9 bases in between. This CDR3 reads CASSLNRVQPQHF. DNA for the CDR3: TGTGCCAGCAGCTTGAACAGGGTACAGCCCCAGCATTTT. Together with reference TRBV5-6 and TRBJ1-5, the CDR3 gives the full variable domain: DAGVTQSPTHLIKTRGQQVTLRCSPKSGHDTVSWYQQALGQGPQFIFQYYEEEERQRGNFPDRFSGHQFPNYSSELNVNALLLGDSALYLCASSLNRVQPQHFGDGTRLSIL.

The gene calls are TRBV5-1 and TRBJ1-4; D ambiguous. The V end lost 0 bases, the J end lost 0 bases, and 9 bases lay between the germline ends. CDR3 size: 16 residues. CDR1 and CDR2 from the germline V gene are SGHRS and YFSETQ. CDR3 sequence reads: CASSLAWTATNEKLFF. CDR3 nucleotide sequence: TGCGCCAGCAGCTTGGCCTGGACTGCAACTAATGAAAAACTGTTTTTT.